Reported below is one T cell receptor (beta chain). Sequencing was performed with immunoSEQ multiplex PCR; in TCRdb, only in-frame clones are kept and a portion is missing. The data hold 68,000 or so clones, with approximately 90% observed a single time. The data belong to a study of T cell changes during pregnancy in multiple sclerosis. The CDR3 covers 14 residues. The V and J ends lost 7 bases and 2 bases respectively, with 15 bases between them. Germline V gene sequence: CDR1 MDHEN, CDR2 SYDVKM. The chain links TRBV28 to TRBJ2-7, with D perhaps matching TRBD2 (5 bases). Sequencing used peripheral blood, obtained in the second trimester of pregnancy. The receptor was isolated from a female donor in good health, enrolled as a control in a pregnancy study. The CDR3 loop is CASISPGETYEQYF. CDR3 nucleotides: TGTGCCAGCATAAGTCCCGGGGAAACCTACGAGCAGTACTTC.